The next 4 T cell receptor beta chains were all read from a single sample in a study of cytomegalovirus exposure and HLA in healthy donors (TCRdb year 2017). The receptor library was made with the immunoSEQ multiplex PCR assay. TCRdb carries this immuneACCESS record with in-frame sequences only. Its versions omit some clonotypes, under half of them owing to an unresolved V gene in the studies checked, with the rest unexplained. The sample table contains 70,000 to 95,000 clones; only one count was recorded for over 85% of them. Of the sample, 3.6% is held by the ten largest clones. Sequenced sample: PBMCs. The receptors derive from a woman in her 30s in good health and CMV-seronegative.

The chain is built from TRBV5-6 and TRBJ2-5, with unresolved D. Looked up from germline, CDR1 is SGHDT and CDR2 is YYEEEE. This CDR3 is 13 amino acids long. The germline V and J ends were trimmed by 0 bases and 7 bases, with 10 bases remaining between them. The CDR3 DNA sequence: TGTGCCAGCAGCTTGGACAGTCTTTGGACCCAGTACTTC. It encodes CASSLDSLWTQYF.

The CDR3: CASSRGNNEQFF. Written as DNA, the CDR3 is TGTGCCAGCAGCCGAGGGAACAATGAGCAGTTCTTC. V gene TRBV6-5 combines with J gene TRBJ2-1, with D tentatively TRBD2 (5 bases). This CDR3 comprises 12 residues. V was trimmed by 6 bases and J by 5 bases, leaving 8 bases between them. Per the germline V gene, CDR1 is MNHEY and CDR2 is SVGAGI.

The CDR3 sequence: CASSLGSSGNTIYF. CDR3 DNA: TGCGCCAGCAGCTTGGGTAGCTCTGGAAACACCATATATTTT. The rearrangement links TRBV5-1 to TRBJ1-3; D gene uncertain. The V gene lost 0 bases and the J gene lost 0 bases, with 4 bases spanning the gap. Germline values: CDR1 SGHRS, CDR2 YFSETQ. CDR3 length: 14 residues.

The CDR3 DNA is TGTGCCAGCAGACGGGGTAGTTCAGATACGCAGTATTTT. Residues: CASRRGSSDTQYF. The V and J genes are TRBV6-5 and TRBJ2-3; TRBD2 might be the D (5 bases). Germline values: CDR1 MNHEY, CDR2 SVGAGI. The CDR3 consists of 13 residues. Trimming removed 6 bases from V and 4 bases from J, with 11 bases in between.